One sample yielded the 24 T cell receptor beta chains listed below, sequenced in a study of memory CD4+ T cells and cytomegalovirus serostatus. Single viable CD3+CD4+CD8-CD45RO+ cells were sorted as the memory CD4+ T cells. Assay: immunoSEQ multiplex PCR; the TCRdb copy retains only in-frame clones and omits some. Here the sample spans about 58,000 clones, around 82% being singletons. Sequencing was performed on memory CD4+ T cells from blood. These receptor sequences come from an adult in good health and CMV-seronegative. Some clones in this sample may be carry-over from other donors' samples.

The rearrangement uses TRBV4-1 and TRBJ1-3, with D unresolved. This CDR3 region has 17 residues. V was pared by 4 bases and J by 0 bases, with 16 bases between. Germline CDR1 and CDR2: MGHRA and YSYEKL. Here the CDR3 reads CASSLSEGRSSGNTIYF. The CDR3, as DNA: TGCGCCAGCAGCCTCTCAGAGGGCCGGAGCTCTGGAAACACCATATATTTT.

The V gene is TRBV7-8, the J gene TRBJ2-1, with no clear D. CDR1 SGHVS and CDR2 FQNEAQ come from the germline V gene. The V gene lost 2 bases and the J gene lost 0 bases, with 11 bases spanning the gap. This CDR3 has 16 residues. In DNA form, the CDR3 reads TGTGCCAGCAGCTTAATCGGCTTGGCCTCCTACAATGAGCAGTTCTTC. Protein sequence: CASSLIGLASYNEQFF.

This clone was seen just once. In DNA, the CDR3 is TGTGCCAGCTCCCACAACTCAGGGGGCTACAATGAGCAGTTCTTC. This gives the protein CASSHNSGGYNEQFF. V gene TRBV18 combines with J gene TRBJ2-1, with 7 bases lining up with TRBD1. The CDR3 is 15 amino acids. J lost 3 bases, V lost 6 bases, and 8 bases had no gene match. Germline values: CDR1 KGHSH, CDR2 LQKENI.

The V call is TRBV5-1, the J call TRBJ2-5; 7 bases are shared with TRBD2. The V gene end was trimmed by 9 bases and the J gene end by 4 bases; junction bases not matched to a gene: 6. Germline V lookup: CDR1 SGHRS, CDR2 YFSETQ. This CDR3 region has 12 residues. The CDR3 DNA sequence: TGCGCCACCTCTAGGGAGGGAGAGACCCAGTACTTC. Amino acid sequence: CATSREGETQYF.

This clone was found a few times. The V gene is TRBV7-8, the J gene TRBJ1-6; 8 bases line up with TRBD1. The length of the CDR3 is 16 residues. The ends lost 4 bases at V and 7 bases at J; junction bases unmatched: 9. Per germline, CDR1 SGHVS and CDR2 FQNEAQ. CDR3 loop: CASSYGQGMLNSPLHF. CDR3 nucleotides: TGTGCCAGCAGCTACGGACAGGGCATGTTAAATTCACCCCTCCACTTT. Using reference TRBV7-8 and TRBJ1-6 for the parts outside the CDR3, the full variable domain is GAGVSQSPRYKVAKRGQDVALRCDPISGHVSLFWYQQALGQGPEFLTYFQNEAQLDKSGLPSDRFFAERPEGSVSTLKIQRTQQEDSAVYLCASSYGQGMLNSPLHFGNGTRLTVT.

The chain combines TRBV6-6 with TRBJ2-7; D might be TRBD2 (6 bases). Trimming removed 6 bases at V and 0 bases at J, with 18 bases between. CDR3 length: 16 residues. Per germline, CDR1 MNHNY and CDR2 SVGAGI (reference sequence). CDR3 loop: CASSPDDWRGSYEQYF. In DNA, the CDR3 is TGTGCCAGCAGCCCCGATGATTGGCGGGGCTCCTACGAGCAGTACTTC.

This clone has only a few counts. This chain joins TRBV19 and TRBJ1-6; 7 bases align to TRBD1. This CDR3 has 16 amino acids. Germline trimming cut 5 bases from V and 8 bases from J; bases unmatched to any gene: 12. Germline CDR1 reads LNHDA; CDR2 reads SQIVND (reference sequence). CDR3 protein: CASSVGGGGLDSPLHF. DNA of the CDR3: TGTGCCAGTAGTGTCGGGGGAGGGGGCCTGGATTCACCCCTCCACTTT. Variable domain in full (rest from reference TRBV19 and TRBJ1-6): DGGITQSPKYLFRKEGQNVTLSCEQNLNHDAMYWYRQDPGQGLRLIYYSQIVNDFQKGDIAEGYSVSREKKESFPLTVTSAQKNPTAFYLCASSVGGGGLDSPLHFGNGTRLTVT.

The gene calls are TRBV28 and TRBJ2-7; D is ambiguous. CDR3 length: 13 amino acids. Germline CDR1 and CDR2: MDHEN and SYDVKM. V was pared by 3 bases and J by 2 bases, with 8 bases between. The CDR3 DNA reads TGTGCCAGCAGTTTGACGTCTACCTACGAGCAGTACTTC. It codes for CASSLTSTYEQYF.

J is TRBJ2-5 and V is TRBV25-1, with TRBD2 matching over 7 bases. Germline assignment: CDR1 MGHDK and CDR2 SYGVNS. V lost 4 bases, J lost 10 bases, and 12 bases stayed unmatched. The CDR3 spans 14 residues. The DNA of the CDR3 is TGTGCCAGCAGTGGGCTAGCGGCGAGGTCGGGCCAGTACTTC. Translation gives CASSGLAARSGQYF.

This chain joins TRBV5-4 and TRBJ2-4; D remains ambiguous. Looked up from germline, CDR1 is SGHNT and CDR2 is YYREEE (reference sequence). This CDR3 is 14 amino acids long. Trimming pared 0 bases from V and 0 bases from J, leaving 4 bases between. This CDR3 reads CASSLAGAKNIQYF. CDR3 bases: TGTGCCAGCAGCTTGGCGGGAGCCAAAAACATTCAGTACTTC.

The chain joins TRBV6-1 to TRBJ2-7; D remains unclear. Germline V gene data show CDR1 as MNHNS and CDR2 as SASEGT. Trimming stripped 1 base from V and 0 bases from J, with 10 bases between. This CDR3 is 15 amino acids long. The CDR3 reads CASSEDPTGSYEQYF. In DNA form, the CDR3 reads TGTGCCAGCAGTGAAGACCCAACTGGCTCCTACGAGCAGTACTTC.

The chain links TRBV19 to TRBJ2-7; 7 bases agree with TRBD2. The V gene end was trimmed by 7 bases and the J gene end by 1 base; junction bases not matched to a gene: 7. Germline CDR1 is LNHDA and CDR2 is SQIVND (reference sequence). This CDR3 is 14 amino acids long. CDR3 region: CASKPGGTSYEQYF. Here the CDR3 DNA reads TGTGCCAGTAAACCGGGAGGAACATCCTACGAGCAGTACTTC.

This clone was observed a few times. The J gene is TRBJ1-5, the V gene TRBV2, with TRBD1 identical over 7 bases. The CDR3 sequence is 14 residues long. The junction had 5 bases not matched to a gene; V was cut back by 5 bases and J by 4 bases. Looked up from germline, CDR1 is SNHLY and CDR2 is FYNNEI. The CDR3 DNA sequence: TGTGCCAGCAGTCTACAGGGGCGGAATCAGCCCCAGCATTTT. It specifies CASSLQGRNQPQHF.

Of note for this clone: Other DNA variants within this sample encode the same CDR3. This chain uses TRBV5-1 with TRBJ2-1; D gene ambiguous. This CDR3 contains 13 residues. From germline, CDR1 is SGHRS and CDR2 YFSETQ. Trimming cost V 0 bases and J 1 base, with 2 bases left between them. In DNA form, the CDR3 reads TGCGCCAGCAGCTTGGGGTCCTACAATGAGCAGTTCTTC. Residues: CASSLGSYNEQFF.

For this clone: One end of the junction does not line up with germline, which may come from a read error. The chain links TRBV10-3 to TRBJ1-1; D is undetermined. The germline V gene encodes CDR1 ENHRY and CDR2 SYGVKD. There are 14 residues in the CDR3. This CDR3 reads CAIGESQPGRGAFF. CDR3 in DNA: TGTGCCATCGGTGAGTCGCAGCCAGGTCGAGGCGCTTTCTTT.

The gene calls are TRBV27 and TRBJ1-5; D gene ambiguous. Per the germline V gene, CDR1 is MNHEY and CDR2 is SMNVEV (reference sequence). The CDR3 is made up of 14 amino acids. The V end lost 5 bases, the J end lost 1 base, and 9 bases lay between the germline ends. The CDR3 nucleotides read TGTGCCAGCAGTCCCAAAGAAAGCAATCAGCCCCAGCATTTT. Residues: CASSPKESNQPQHF.

As concerns this clone: Relative to the germline gene, one junction end is altered; a read error may explain this. This chain uses TRBV2 with TRBJ2-1; 11 bases are shared with TRBD2. Germline V lookup: CDR1 SNHLY, CDR2 FYNNEI. The CDR3 contains 18 residues. The CDR3 here is CASSRTSGRSASNNEQFF. The CDR3 DNA reads TGTGCCAGCAGTCGGACTAGCGGGCGATCGGCCTCCAACAATGAGCAGTTCTTC.

This chain links TRBV7-9 with TRBJ2-5; tentatively, D is TRBD1 or TRBD2 (5 bases each). This CDR3 has 13 amino acids. From germline, CDR1 is SEHNR and CDR2 FQNEAQ (reference sequence). Trimming stripped 8 bases from V and 2 bases from J, with 12 bases between. The CDR3 spells CASGETVQETQYF. Here the CDR3 DNA reads TGTGCCAGCGGGGAGACAGTACAAGAGACCCAGTACTTC.

As for this clone: Other DNA sequences in this specimen translate into the identical CDR3. This chain links TRBV19 with TRBJ2-5; D is ambiguous. The germline CDR1 and CDR2 sequences are LNHDA and SQIVND (reference sequence). This CDR3 is 13 amino acids long. Trimming took 4 bases from V and 1 from J, leaving 7 bases between them. In nucleotides, the CDR3 is TGTGCCAGTAGTACGGGCAGCCAAGAGACCCAGTACTTC. This codes for CASSTGSQETQYF.

This chain joins TRBV27 and TRBJ2-3, with D unclear. There are 14 residues in the CDR3. Looked up from germline, CDR1 is MNHEY and CDR2 is SMNVEV (reference sequence). V lost 3 bases to trimming and J lost 2 bases, with 9 bases between them. The CDR3 region has the DNA TGTGCCAGCAGTTTCGGGCTTGACACAGATACGCAGTATTTT. Protein sequence: CASSFGLDTDTQYF.

The chain carries TRBV5-6 and TRBJ2-7; tentatively, D is TRBD2 (5 bases). Germline assignment: CDR1 SGHDT and CDR2 YYEEEE. This CDR3 region has 13 residues. Trimming shortened V by 4 bases and J by 10 bases, and 18 bases separated the two germline ends. The CDR3 loop reads CASSTRHGRGQYF. Written as DNA, the CDR3 is TGTGCCAGCAGCACCCGACACGGACGGGGTCAGTACTTC.

The chain carries TRBV4-2 and TRBJ2-2; D not certain. This CDR3 contains 15 residues. From germline, CDR1 is LGHNA and CDR2 YNFKEQ. V was cut by 4 bases and J by 3 bases, with 12 bases left in between. The CDR3: CASSPGFRDTGELFF. The DNA of the CDR3 is TGTGCCAGCAGCCCTGGTTTTCGGGACACCGGGGAGCTGTTTTTT.

V gene TRBV5-1 combines with J gene TRBJ2-3; 13 nucleotides line up with TRBD2. The J segment lost 5 bases and the V segment lost 4 bases, leaving 4 bases of the junction unmatched. Germline V gene lookup returns CDR1 SGHRS and CDR2 YFSETQ. The CDR3 has 15 residues. The CDR3 sequence: CASSGTSGTRDTQYF. The CDR3 DNA sequence: TGCGCCAGCAGCGGGACTAGCGGGACTCGAGATACGCAGTATTTT.

The chain uses TRBV28 and TRBJ2-5; D unclear. The V end lost 8 bases, the J end lost 5 bases, and 12 bases lay between the germline ends. This CDR3 comprises 12 residues. CDR1 and CDR2 from the germline V gene are MDHEN and SYDVKM. This chain's CDR3 is CASGRPRETQYF. DNA of the CDR3: TGTGCCAGCGGAAGACCACGGGAGACCCAGTACTTC.